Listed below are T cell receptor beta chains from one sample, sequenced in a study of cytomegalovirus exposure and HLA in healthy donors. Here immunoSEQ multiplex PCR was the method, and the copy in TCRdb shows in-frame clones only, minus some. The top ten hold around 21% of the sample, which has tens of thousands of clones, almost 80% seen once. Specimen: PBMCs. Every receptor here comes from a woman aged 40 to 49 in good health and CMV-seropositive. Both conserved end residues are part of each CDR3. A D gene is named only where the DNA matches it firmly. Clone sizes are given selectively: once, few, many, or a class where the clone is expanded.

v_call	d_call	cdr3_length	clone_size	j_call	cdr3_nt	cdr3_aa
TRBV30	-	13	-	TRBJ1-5	TGTGCCTGTCAGACTGATAGCAATCAGCCCCAGCATTTT	CACQTDSNQPQHF
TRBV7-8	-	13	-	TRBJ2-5	TGTGCCAGCAGCAGAACAGCCGAAGAGACCCAGTACTTC	CASSRTAEETQYF
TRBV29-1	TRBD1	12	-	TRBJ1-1	TGCAGCGCCCTGACAGGGGGCACTGAAGCTTTCTTT	CSALTGGTEAFF
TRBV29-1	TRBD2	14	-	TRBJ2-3	TGCAGCGTTCGCGGGGGTGCTAGCACAGATACGCAGTATTTT	CSVRGGASTDTQYF
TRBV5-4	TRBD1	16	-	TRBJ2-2	TGTGCCAGCAGCTTAGGACAGGGGAGGAACACCGGGGAGCTGTTTTTT	CASSLGQGRNTGELFF
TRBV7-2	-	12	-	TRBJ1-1	TGTGCCAGCAGCTTAGGGGCCCGTCAAGCTTTCTTT	CASSLGARQAFF
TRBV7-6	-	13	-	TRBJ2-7	TGTGCCAGCAGCTGGGGAGCTTCCTACGAGCAGTACTTC	CASSWGASYEQYF
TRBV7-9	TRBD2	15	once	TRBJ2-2	TGTGCCAGCAGCTACAGCGGGAGGATCACCGGGGAGCTGTTTTTT	CASSYSGRITGELFF
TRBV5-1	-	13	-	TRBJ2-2	TGCGCCAGCAGCCCGGCAGGGGCCGGGGAGCTGTTTTTT	CASSPAGAGELFF
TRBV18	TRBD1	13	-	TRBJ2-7	TGTGCCAGCCGTGGACAGGGGGCTTACGAGCAGTACTTC	CASRGQGAYEQYF
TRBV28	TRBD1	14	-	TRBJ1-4	TGTGCCAGCAGAACAGGGGTTGCGAATGAAAAACTGTTTTTT	CASRTGVANEKLFF
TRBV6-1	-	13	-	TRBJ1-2	TGTGCCACCATGGGGGCCGGAGTTGAGGGCTACACCTTC	CATMGAGVEGYTF
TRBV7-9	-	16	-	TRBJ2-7	TGTGCCAGCAGCTTAGAGGCGTCTAGCAAGCCCTACGAGCAGTACTTC	CASSLEASSKPYEQYF
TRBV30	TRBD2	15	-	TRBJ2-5	TGTGCCTGGAGTATAGCGGGGGGGCGTATAGAGACCCAGTACTTC	CAWSIAGGRIETQYF
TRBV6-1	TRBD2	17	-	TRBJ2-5	TGTGCCAGCAGTGGGACTAGCGGAGTCCCCCTCCAAGAGACCCAGTACTTC	CASSGTSGVPLQETQYF
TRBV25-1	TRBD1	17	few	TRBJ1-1	TGTGCCAGCAGTGACTGGATTGGAGGACAGGGGGGGACTGAAGCTTTCTTT	CASSDWIGGQGGTEAFF
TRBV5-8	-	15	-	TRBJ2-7	TGTGCCAGCAGCTTGGGAGGGGGTCGCTTGCGGGAGCAGTACTTC	CASSLGGGRLREQYF
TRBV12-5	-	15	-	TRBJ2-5	TGTGCTAGTGGTTCCAACGCAATAACTAAAGAGACCCAGTACTTC	CASGSNAITKETQYF
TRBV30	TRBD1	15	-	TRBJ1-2	TGTGCCCTAGAGGGCACGACAGGGTCGAACTATGGCTACACCTTC	CALEGTTGSNYGYTF
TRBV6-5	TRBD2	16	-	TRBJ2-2	TGTGCCAGCAGTTACGGAAGCGGGGGGGCGATCGGGGAGCTGTTTTTT	CASSYGSGGAIGELFF
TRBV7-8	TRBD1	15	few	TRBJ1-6	TGTGCCAGCAGCTTAGTCGGACAGGGAGGTTCACCCCTCCACTTT	CASSLVGQGGSPLHF
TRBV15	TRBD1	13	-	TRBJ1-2	TGTGCCACCAGCAGAAGGGGGCGCTATGGCTACACCTTC	CATSRRGRYGYTF
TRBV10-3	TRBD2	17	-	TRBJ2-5	TGTGCCATCAGTGAGTCGATCGGGAGGGTCGGTATTGAGACCCAGTACTTC	CAISESIGRVGIETQYF
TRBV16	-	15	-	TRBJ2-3	TGTGCCAGCAGCCAATCTGGGGGCAAGACAGATACGCAGTATTTT	CASSQSGGKTDTQYF
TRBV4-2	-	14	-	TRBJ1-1	TGTGCCAGCAGCCAAGTTCTAATGAACACTGAAGCTTTCTTT	CASSQVLMNTEAFF
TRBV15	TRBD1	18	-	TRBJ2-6	TGTGCCACCAGCAAAGGGACAGGGGCCGTCTCTGGGGCCAACGTCCTGACTTTC	CATSKGTGAVSGANVLTF
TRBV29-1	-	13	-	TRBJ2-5	TGCAGCGTTCGGGAGAGTGGGCGCGAGACCCAGTACTTC	CSVRESGRETQYF
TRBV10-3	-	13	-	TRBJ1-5	TGTGCCATCAGTGAAGGGGAGGATCAGCCCCAGCATTTT	CAISEGEDQPQHF
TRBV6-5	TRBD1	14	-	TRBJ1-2	TGTGCCAGCAGTACGGACAGGGGGCTCGATGGCTACACCTTC	CASSTDRGLDGYTF
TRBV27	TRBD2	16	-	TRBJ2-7	TGTGCCAGCAGTTTCAAAGACGGGACTACTACCTACGAGCAGTACTTC	CASSFKDGTTTYEQYF
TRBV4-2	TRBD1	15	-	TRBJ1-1	TGTGCCAGCAGCCAAGAGTCAGACAGGGGAGTAGAAGCTTTCTTT	CASSQESDRGVEAFF
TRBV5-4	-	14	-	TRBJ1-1	TGTGCCAGCAGCTTGGGTGGCCGAAACACTGAAGCTTTCTTT	CASSLGGRNTEAFF
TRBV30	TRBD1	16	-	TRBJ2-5	TGTGCCTGGAGTGTAGGGACAGGGGTCTTGCAAGAGACCCAGTACTTC	CAWSVGTGVLQETQYF
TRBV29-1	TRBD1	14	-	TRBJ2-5	TGCAGCGCCCACCCGACAGGGCGCCAAGAGACCCAGTACTTC	CSAHPTGRQETQYF
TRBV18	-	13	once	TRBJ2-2	TGTGCCAGCTCACCCCACCGGGCCGGGGAGCTGTTTTTT	CASSPHRAGELFF
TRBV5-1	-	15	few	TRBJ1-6	TGCGCCAGCAGCTTGGATGGTAGACTTAATTCACCCCTCCACTTT	CASSLDGRLNSPLHF
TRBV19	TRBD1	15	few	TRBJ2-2	TGTGCCAGTAGTATTGGACAGGCAAACACCGGGGAGCTGTTTTTT	CASSIGQANTGELFF
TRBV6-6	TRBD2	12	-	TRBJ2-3	TGTGCCAGCGGGGGGGGCACAGATACGCAGTATTTT	CASGGGTDTQYF
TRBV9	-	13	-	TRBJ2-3	TGTGCCAGCAGCGCAATAGCGTCAGATACGCAGTATTTT	CASSAIASDTQYF
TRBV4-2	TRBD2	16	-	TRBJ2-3	TGTGCCAGCAGCCAAGTTAGCGGGGGGGCCGCAGATACGCAGTATTTT	CASSQVSGGAADTQYF
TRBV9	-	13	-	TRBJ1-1	TGTGCCAGCAGCGTCACAGGGAACACTGAAGCTTTCTTT	CASSVTGNTEAFF
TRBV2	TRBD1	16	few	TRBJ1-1	TGTGCCAGCCGGCGGACAGGGCCTATGAAGAACACTGAAGCTTTCTTT	CASRRTGPMKNTEAFF
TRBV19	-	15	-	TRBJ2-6	TGTGCCAGTAGTCCCTGGGCGTCTGGGGCCAACGTCCTGACTTTC	CASSPWASGANVLTF
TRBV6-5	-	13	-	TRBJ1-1	TGTGCCAGCTTGGCAGGGTTAAACACTGAAGCTTTCTTT	CASLAGLNTEAFF
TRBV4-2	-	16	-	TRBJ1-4	TGTGCCAGCAGCCAAGTGGACAGCTCAACTAATGAAAAACTGTTTTTT	CASSQVDSSTNEKLFF
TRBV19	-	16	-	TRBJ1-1	TGTGCCAGTAGCCTACCGACCGGGACCCGGGAGACTGAAGCTTTCTTT	CASSLPTGTRETEAFF
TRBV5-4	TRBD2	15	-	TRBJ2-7	TGTGCCAGCAGCTTGGAGCTAGCGGGGACCTACGAGCAGTACTTC	CASSLELAGTYEQYF
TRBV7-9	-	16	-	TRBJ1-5	TGTGCCAGCAGCTTAGCGGATTGGGCAGATAATCAGCCCCAGCATTTT	CASSLADWADNQPQHF
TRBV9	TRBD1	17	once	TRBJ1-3	TGTGCCAGCAGCACCTGGGACAGGGGGTCGGTTGGAGACACCATATATTTT	CASSTWDRGSVGDTIYF
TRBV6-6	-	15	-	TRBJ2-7	TGTGCCAGCAGGGCACGGCGCGGCCTATCCTACGAGCAGTACTTC	CASRARRGLSYEQYF
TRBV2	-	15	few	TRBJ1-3	TGTGCCAGCAGTGATCAGGGGCTCACTGGAAACACCATATATTTT	CASSDQGLTGNTIYF
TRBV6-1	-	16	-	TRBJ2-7	TGTGCCAGCAGTGAAGCCCCGGATAGTAGCGGATACGAGCAGTACTTC	CASSEAPDSSGYEQYF
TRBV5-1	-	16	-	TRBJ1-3	TGCGCCAGCAGCTTGACGGACACCTACTCTGGAAACACCATATATTTT	CASSLTDTYSGNTIYF